This T cell receptor beta chain was sequenced in a study of T cell changes during pregnancy in multiple sclerosis. This clone showed up just a few times. Clones were sequenced by immunoSEQ multiplex PCR, and TCRdb holds only the in-frame ones, with some missing. The sample contains about 100,000 clones, approximately 91% of which appear only once. This TCR came from a female donor with multiple sclerosis, enrolled in a pregnancy study. The sample in question was peripheral blood, obtained in the second trimester of pregnancy.

The CDR3 DNA reads as TGTGCCAGTAGTATAGCAGGCAGGGTAAACCAGCCCCAGCATTTT. Translating it yields CASSIAGRVNQPQHF. The rearrangement uses TRBV19 and TRBJ1-5, with D possibly TRBD1 on 5 matching bases. V lost 1 base and J lost 7, with 14 bases in between. CDR1 and CDR2 (germline): LNHDA, SQIVND (reference sequence). There are 15 residues in the CDR3.